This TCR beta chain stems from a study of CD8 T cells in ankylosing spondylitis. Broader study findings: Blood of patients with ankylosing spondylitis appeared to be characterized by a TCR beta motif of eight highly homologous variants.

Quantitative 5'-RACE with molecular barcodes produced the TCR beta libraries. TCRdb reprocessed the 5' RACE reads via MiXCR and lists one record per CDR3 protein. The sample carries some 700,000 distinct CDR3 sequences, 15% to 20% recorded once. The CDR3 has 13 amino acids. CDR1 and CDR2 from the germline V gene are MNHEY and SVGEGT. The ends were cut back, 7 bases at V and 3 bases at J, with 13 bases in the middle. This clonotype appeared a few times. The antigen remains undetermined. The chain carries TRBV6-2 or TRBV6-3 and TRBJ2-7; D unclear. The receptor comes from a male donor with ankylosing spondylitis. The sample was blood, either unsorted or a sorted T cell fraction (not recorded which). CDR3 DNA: TGTGCCAGCATTGGGCGCCCTTTCTACGAGCAGTACTTC. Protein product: CASIGRPFYEQYF.